These 23 T cell receptor beta chains came from one sample sequenced in a study of cytomegalovirus exposure and HLA in healthy donors. Primers: 60 Vbeta forward and 13 Jbeta reverse. TCRdb's copy holds only in-frame clones and misses some; the assay was immunoSEQ multiplex PCR. The sample lists a few hundred thousand clones, almost 80% occurring once. Sample: PBMCs. These receptors all come from a man in his late teens or twenties in good health and CMV-seronegative.

This sequence joins TRBV27 and TRBJ2-7; weak D call: TRBD2 (6 bases). The germline V and J ends were trimmed by 4 bases and 1 base, with 11 bases remaining between them. The V gene's germline CDR1 is MNHEY and CDR2 SMNVEV (reference sequence). The CDR3 length is 14 residues. The CDR3 region has the DNA TGTGCCAGCAGTTGGGACTCGAGGTCCTACGAGCAGTACTTC. Translation gives CASSWDSRSYEQYF.

The chain joins TRBV7-6 to TRBJ2-7, with D possibly matching TRBD2 (6 bases). The CDR3 sequence is 14 residues long. CDR1 SGHVS and CDR2 FNYEAQ come from the germline V gene. V shed 4 bases and J shed 1 base, with 11 bases lying between them. The CDR3 DNA sequence: TGTGCCAGCAGCTCCATACTAGCTTCCTACGAGCAGTACTTC. Its protein product is CASSSILASYEQYF.

A note on this clone: The sample carries other DNA sequences with the same CDR3. V and J are TRBV11-1 and TRBJ2-7; perhaps TRBD2 as D (6 bases). Germline CDR1 reads SGHAT; CDR2 reads FQDESV (reference sequence). The ends were cut back, 0 bases at V and 0 bases at J, with 6 bases in the middle. The CDR3 contains 14 residues. The CDR3 loop is CASSLAGGSYEQYF. Written as DNA, the CDR3 is TGTGCCAGCAGCTTAGCGGGAGGCTCCTACGAGCAGTACTTC.

J is TRBJ1-2 and V is TRBV6-1; TRBD1 matches at 7 bases. The CDR3 is made up of 15 amino acids. Looked up from germline, CDR1 is MNHNS and CDR2 is SASEGT. J was trimmed by 8 bases and V by 2 bases; bases with no gene match: 11. The CDR3 reads CASSENIGTGDGYTF. The CDR3 coding sequence is TGTGCCAGCAGTGAAAACATTGGAACAGGGGACGGCTACACCTTC.

J is TRBJ2-5 and V is TRBV27; the D is unclear. TRBJ2-7 matches the DNA end more closely, so the J call is doubtful. This CDR3 has 10 amino acids. The V gene's germline CDR1 is MNHEY and CDR2 SMNVEV (reference sequence). CDR3: CASGDYEQYF. CDR3 nucleotides: TGTGCCAGCGGCGACTACGAGCAGTACTTC.

There are many counts of this clone. The chain carries TRBV6-6 and TRBJ1-1; no clear D. This CDR3 is built from 12 residues. Trimming shortened V by 7 bases and J by 5 bases, and 11 bases separated the two germline ends. From germline, CDR1 is MNHNY and CDR2 SVGAGI (reference sequence). CDR3 DNA sequence: TGTGCCAGCAACTATTATGGGACTGAAGCTTTCTTT. Translated, it gives CASNYYGTEAFF.

The chain has TRBV4-1 and TRBJ2-7; 12 bases agree with TRBD2. The ends lost 0 bases at V and 3 bases at J; junction bases unmatched: 3. Germline V gene lookup returns CDR1 MGHRA and CDR2 YSYEKL. The CDR3 consists of 16 residues. CDR3 amino acids: CASSQDRTSGNYEQYF. CDR3 sequence (DNA): TGCGCCAGCAGCCAAGATAGGACTAGCGGGAACTACGAGCAGTACTTC.

The chain recombines TRBV5-1 with TRBJ2-2, with D possibly matching TRBD1 (5 bases). The CDR3 loop spans 13 amino acids. Germline V CDR1 and CDR2: SGHRS, YFSETQ. The ends were cut back, 2 bases at V and 6 bases at J, with 8 bases in the middle. CDR3 nucleotides: TGCGCCAGCAGCTTTATGACAGCCGGGGAGCTGTTTTTT. Protein sequence: CASSFMTAGELFF. The variable domain in full, with the rest retrieved from reference TRBV5-1 and TRBJ2-2, is KAGVTQTPRYLIKTRGQQVTLSCSPISGHRSVSWYQQTPGQGLQFLFEYFSETQRNKGNFPGRFSGRQFSNSRSEMNVSTLELGDSALYLCASSFMTAGELFFGEGSRLTVL.

This clone was detected once. V and J are TRBV12-5 and TRBJ2-1, with D perhaps TRBD2 (5 bases). The CDR3 contains 18 residues. The V and J ends lost 0 bases and 0 bases respectively, with 15 bases between them. Germline assignment: CDR1 LGHNT and CDR2 FRNRAP. The CDR3 region is CASGLVLGRASSYNEQFF. DNA for the CDR3: TGTGCTAGTGGTTTGGTCCTTGGGCGGGCTAGCTCCTACAATGAGCAGTTCTTC. Together with reference TRBV12-5 and TRBJ2-1, the CDR3 gives the full variable domain: DARVTQTPRHKVTEMGQEVTMRCQPILGHNTVFWYRQTMMQGLELLAYFRNRAPLDDSGMPKDRFSAEMPDATLATLKIQPSEPRDSAVYFCASGLVLGRASSYNEQFFGPGTRLTVL.

The V gene is TRBV5-1, the J gene TRBJ2-7; 15 nucleotides line up with TRBD2. The V gene end was trimmed by 4 bases and the J gene end by 2 bases; junction bases not matched to a gene: 4. This CDR3 has 16 residues. Germline-derived CDR1 and CDR2 are SGHRS and YFSETQ. CDR3 protein: CASSGGLAGGTYEQYF. The CDR3 nucleotides are TGCGCCAGCAGCGGAGGACTAGCGGGAGGGACCTACGAGCAGTACTTC. The full variable domain, in which reference TRBV5-1 and TRBJ2-7 provide the parts outside the CDR3, is KAGVTQTPRYLIKTRGQQVTLSCSPISGHRSVSWYQQTPGQGLQFLFEYFSETQRNKGNFPGRFSGRQFSNSRSEMNVSTLELGDSALYLCASSGGLAGGTYEQYFGPGTRLTVT.

The chain links TRBV5-1 to TRBJ1-2; 7 bases fit TRBD1. Losses at the gene ends were 1 base for V and 4 bases for J; bases not matched to a gene: 7. The CDR3 runs 15 residues. CDR1 and CDR2 from the germline V gene are SGHRS and YFSETQ. CDR3: CASSLQTTGSYGYTF. CDR3 bases: TGCGCCAGCAGCTTGCAAACGACAGGGTCCTATGGCTACACCTTC.

This chain uses TRBV4-3 with TRBJ2-4, with D possibly matching TRBD2 (6 bases). The CDR3 runs to 19 residues. The ends were cut back, 0 bases at V and 2 bases at J, with 20 bases in the middle. Germline assignment: CDR1 LGHNA and CDR2 YSLEER. The DNA for the CDR3 is TGCGCCAGCAGCCAAGATCTTGGAGGGATAGATGGGACCAAAAACATTCAGTACTTC. The encoded protein is CASSQDLGGIDGTKNIQYF.

The V call is TRBV11-3, the J call TRBJ1-1, with 9 bases matching TRBD1. Germline V lookup: CDR1 SGHNT, CDR2 YENEEA. J was trimmed by 5 bases and V by 5 bases; bases with no gene match: 6. The CDR3 is made up of 14 amino acids. CDR3 in amino acids: CASSPRDRATEAFF. CDR3 bases: TGTGCCAGCAGCCCCAGGGACAGGGCAACTGAAGCTTTCTTT.

This clone was detected only a few times. This chain connects TRBV7-2 to TRBJ2-5; possibly TRBD1 for D (5 bases). Germline-derived CDR1 and CDR2 are SGHTA and FQGNSA. Trimming removed 1 base from V and 4 bases from J, with 10 bases in between. The CDR3 is made up of 14 amino acids. CDR3 bases: TGTGCCAGCAGCTTAGGGGGCGACAGAGAGACCCAGTACTTC. It encodes CASSLGGDRETQYF.

As for this clone: Germline is not matched at one junction end, which may reflect a read error. The chain has TRBV7-9 and TRBJ2-7; D possibly corresponds to TRBD1 (5 bases). CDR3 length equals 13 residues. Germline CDR1 is SEHNR and CDR2 is FQNEAQ (reference sequence). This CDR3 reads CSSSPTVSYEQYF. The CDR3 DNA reads TGTTCCAGCAGCCCGACAGTTTCCTACGAGCAGTACTTC.

This clone occurred a few times. This chain connects TRBV4-1 to TRBJ2-7; D gene ambiguous. The CDR3 consists of 14 residues. Trimming shortened V by 7 bases and J by 3 bases, and 16 bases separated the two germline ends. Germline-derived CDR1 and CDR2 are MGHRA and YSYEKL. CDR3 sequence: CASTPAAESYEQYF. CDR3 in DNA: TGCGCCAGCACCCCTGCGGCAGAAAGCTACGAGCAGTACTTC.

Concerning this clone: The junction shows a germline mismatch at one end, possibly a read error. This chain uses TRBV27 with TRBJ2-3; D remains ambiguous. The germline V gene has CDR1 MNHEY and CDR2 SMNVEV (reference sequence). This CDR3 is 14 amino acids long. CDR3 amino acids: CASSSPVSTDTQYF. Written as DNA, the CDR3 is TGCGCCAGCAGTTCTCCGGTTAGCACAGATACGCAGTATTTT.

This clone occurred a few times. The V call is TRBV25-1, the J call TRBJ2-4; 10 nucleotides match TRBD2. The CDR3 spans 18 residues. The ends lost 5 bases at V and 0 bases at J; junction bases unmatched: 10. The V gene's germline CDR1 is MGHDK and CDR2 SYGVNS. In nucleotides, the CDR3 is TGTGCCAGCAGTAAGTCGACTAGCGGGTTTCTAGCCAAAAACATTCAGTACTTC. This sequence encodes CASSKSTSGFLAKNIQYF.

J is TRBJ2-2 and V is TRBV4-3, with a possible D match to TRBD2 (5 bases). The CDR3 sequence is 22 residues long. V shed 1 base and J shed 0 bases, with 27 bases lying between them. CDR1 is LGHNA, CDR2 YSLEER, per germline. The CDR3 protein is CASSQVLLSGDGIGSNTGELFF. The CDR3 DNA reads TGCGCCAGCAGCCAAGTTCTATTGAGCGGTGACGGCATCGGATCGAACACCGGGGAGCTGTTTTTT.

The chain employs TRBV11-2 and TRBJ2-7; D is possibly TRBD2 (6 bases). Per germline, CDR1 SGHAT and CDR2 FQNNGV. CDR3 length equals 15 residues. The V and J ends lost 3 bases and 2 bases respectively, with 14 bases between them. The CDR3 nucleotides are TGTGCCAGCAGCTTGGGTATCGGGGGACCCTACGAGCAGTACTTC. Translation gives CASSLGIGGPYEQYF.

The chain combines TRBV30 with TRBJ1-5; TRBD1 aligns across 7 bases. J lost 4 bases, V lost 5 bases, and 5 bases had no gene match. Germline V CDR1 and CDR2: GTSNPN, SVGIG (reference sequence). The CDR3 contains 13 residues. The CDR3 bases are TGTGCCTGGGCATCGACAGGGAATCAGCCCCAGCATTTT. Amino acid sequence: CAWASTGNQPQHF.

This clone appeared a few times. Here the CDR3 reads CSVELMVASGGYNEQFF. For the CDR3, the DNA is TGCAGCGTTGAACTCATGGTTGCTAGCGGGGGGTACAATGAGCAGTTCTTC. The rearrangement links TRBV29-1 to TRBJ2-1; 11 bases match TRBD2. Germline V lookup: CDR1 SQVTM, CDR2 ANQGSEA. The CDR3 consists of 17 residues. The J segment lost 4 bases and the V segment lost 2 bases, leaving 10 bases of the junction unmatched.

V usage is TRBV19 and J usage is TRBJ1-2, with no clear D. The CDR3 has 18 residues. Germline V gene lookup returns CDR1 LNHDA and CDR2 SQIVND (reference sequence). The germline V and J ends were trimmed by 5 bases and 0 bases, with 22 bases remaining between them. In DNA, the CDR3 is TGTGCCAGTAGTCCCGGGAGGGCAGGCCGTCCCGCTAACTATGGCTACACCTTC. This encodes CASSPGRAGRPANYGYTF.